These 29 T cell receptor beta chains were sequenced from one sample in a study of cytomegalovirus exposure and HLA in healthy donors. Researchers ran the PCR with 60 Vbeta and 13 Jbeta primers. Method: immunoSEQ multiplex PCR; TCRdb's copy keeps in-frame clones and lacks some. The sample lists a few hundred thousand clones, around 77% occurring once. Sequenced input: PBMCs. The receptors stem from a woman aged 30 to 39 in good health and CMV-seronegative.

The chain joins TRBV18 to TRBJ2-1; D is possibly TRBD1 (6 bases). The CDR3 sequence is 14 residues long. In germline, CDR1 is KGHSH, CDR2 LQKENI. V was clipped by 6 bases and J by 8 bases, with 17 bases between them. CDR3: CASSQQGVVDEQFF. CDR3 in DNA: TGTGCCAGCTCGCAACAGGGCGTCGTCGATGAGCAGTTCTTC.

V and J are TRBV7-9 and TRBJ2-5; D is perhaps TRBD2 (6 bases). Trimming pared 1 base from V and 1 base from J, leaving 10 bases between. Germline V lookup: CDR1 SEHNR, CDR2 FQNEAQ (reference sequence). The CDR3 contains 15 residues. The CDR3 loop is CASSLGAGPQETQYF. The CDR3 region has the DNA TGTGCCAGCAGCTTAGGGGCGGGGCCCCAAGAGACCCAGTACTTC.

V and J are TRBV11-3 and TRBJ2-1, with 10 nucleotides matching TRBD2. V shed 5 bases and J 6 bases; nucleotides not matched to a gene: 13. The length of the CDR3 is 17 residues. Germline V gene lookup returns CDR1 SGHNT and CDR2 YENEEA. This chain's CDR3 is CASSRASGSSSGNEQFF. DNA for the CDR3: TGTGCCAGCAGCAGGGCTAGCGGGAGCTCTTCAGGCAATGAGCAGTTCTTC.

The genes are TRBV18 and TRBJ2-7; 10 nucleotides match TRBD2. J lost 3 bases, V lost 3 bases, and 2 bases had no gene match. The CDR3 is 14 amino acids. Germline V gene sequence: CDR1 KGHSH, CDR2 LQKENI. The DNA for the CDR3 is TGTGCCAGCTCACCGGGACTAGCGAACTACGAGCAGTACTTC. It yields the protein CASSPGLANYEQYF.

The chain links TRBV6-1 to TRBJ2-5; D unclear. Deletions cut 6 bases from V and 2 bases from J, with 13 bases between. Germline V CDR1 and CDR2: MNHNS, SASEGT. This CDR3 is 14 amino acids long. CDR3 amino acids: CASRGRGGQETQYF. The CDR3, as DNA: TGTGCCAGCAGAGGCCGTGGCGGTCAAGAGACCCAGTACTTC.

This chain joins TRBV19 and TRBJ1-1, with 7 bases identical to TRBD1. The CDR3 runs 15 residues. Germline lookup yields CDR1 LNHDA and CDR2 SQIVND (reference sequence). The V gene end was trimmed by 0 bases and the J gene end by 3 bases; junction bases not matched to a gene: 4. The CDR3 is CASSIDDRVDTEAFF. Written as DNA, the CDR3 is TGTGCCAGTAGTATAGACGACAGGGTTGACACTGAAGCTTTCTTT. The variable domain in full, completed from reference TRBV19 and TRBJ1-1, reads DGGITQSPKYLFRKEGQNVTLSCEQNLNHDAMYWYRQDPGQGLRLIYYSQIVNDFQKGDIAEGYSVSREKKESFPLTVTSAQKNPTAFYLCASSIDDRVDTEAFFGQGTRLTVV.

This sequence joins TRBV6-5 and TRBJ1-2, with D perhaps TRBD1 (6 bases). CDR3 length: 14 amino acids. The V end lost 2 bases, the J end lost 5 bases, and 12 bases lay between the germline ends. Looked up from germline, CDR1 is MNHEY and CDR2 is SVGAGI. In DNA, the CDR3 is TGTGCCAGCAGTTACCAGGGGCGGGGGTATGGCTACACCTTC. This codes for CASSYQGRGYGYTF.

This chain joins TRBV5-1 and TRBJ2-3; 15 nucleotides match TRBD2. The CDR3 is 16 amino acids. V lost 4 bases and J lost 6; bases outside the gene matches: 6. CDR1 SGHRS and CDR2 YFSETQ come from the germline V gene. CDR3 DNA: TGCGCCAGCAGCACGGGACTAGCGGGAGGCCCCGATACGCAGTATTTT. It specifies CASSTGLAGGPDTQYF.

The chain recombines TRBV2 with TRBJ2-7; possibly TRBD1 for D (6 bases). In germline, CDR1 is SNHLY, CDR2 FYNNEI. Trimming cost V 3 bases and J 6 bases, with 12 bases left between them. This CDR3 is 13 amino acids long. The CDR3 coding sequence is TGTGCCAGCAGTGACAGGGGATGGGGCGAGCAGTACTTC. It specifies CASSDRGWGEQYF.

CDR3 region: CASSQVRVNTDTQYF. The DNA of the CDR3 is TGCGCCAGCAGCCAAGTCAGGGTGAACACAGATACGCAGTATTTT. The chain links TRBV4-1 to TRBJ2-3; TRBD1 might be the D (5 bases). From germline, CDR1 is MGHRA and CDR2 YSYEKL. The V end was cut by 1 base, the J end by 2 bases, with 10 bases between. This CDR3 is built from 15 residues.

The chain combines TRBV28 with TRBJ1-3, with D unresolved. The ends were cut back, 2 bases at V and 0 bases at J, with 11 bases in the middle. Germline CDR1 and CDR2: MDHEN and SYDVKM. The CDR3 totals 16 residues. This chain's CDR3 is CASSLRAGSSGNTIYF. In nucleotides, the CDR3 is TGTGCCAGCAGTTTAAGGGCGGGGAGCTCTGGAAACACCATATATTTT.

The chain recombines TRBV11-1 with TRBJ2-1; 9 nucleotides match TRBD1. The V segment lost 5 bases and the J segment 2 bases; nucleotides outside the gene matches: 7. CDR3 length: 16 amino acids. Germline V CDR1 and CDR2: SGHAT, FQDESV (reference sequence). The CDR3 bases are TGTGCCAGCAGCGCCCGGACAGGGGTGACCTACAATGAGCAGTTCTTC. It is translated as CASSARTGVTYNEQFF.

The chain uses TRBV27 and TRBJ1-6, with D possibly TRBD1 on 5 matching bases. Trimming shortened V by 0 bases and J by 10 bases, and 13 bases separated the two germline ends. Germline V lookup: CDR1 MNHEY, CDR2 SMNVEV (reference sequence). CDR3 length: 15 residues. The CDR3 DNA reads TGTGCCAGCAGTTTATCGATCCAGGGAGGATCACCCCTCCACTTT. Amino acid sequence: CASSLSIQGGSPLHF.

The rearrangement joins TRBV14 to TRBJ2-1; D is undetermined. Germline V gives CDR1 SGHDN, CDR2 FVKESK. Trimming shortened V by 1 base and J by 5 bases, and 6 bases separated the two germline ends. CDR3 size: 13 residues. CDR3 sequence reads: CASSQANNNEQFF. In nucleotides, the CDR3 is TGTGCCAGCAGCCAAGCGAACAACAATGAGCAGTTCTTC.

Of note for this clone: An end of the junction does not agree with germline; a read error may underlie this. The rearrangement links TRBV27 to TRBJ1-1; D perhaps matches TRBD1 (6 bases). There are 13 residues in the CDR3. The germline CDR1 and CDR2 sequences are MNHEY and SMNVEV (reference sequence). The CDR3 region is CASSFQGWTGAFF. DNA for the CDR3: TGTGCCAGCAGTTTCCAGGGGTGGACTGGAGCTTTCTTT.

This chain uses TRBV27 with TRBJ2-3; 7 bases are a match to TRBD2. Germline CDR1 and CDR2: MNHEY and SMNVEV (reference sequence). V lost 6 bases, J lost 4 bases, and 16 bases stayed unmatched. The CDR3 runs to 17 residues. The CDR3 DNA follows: TGTGCCAGCAGCCCTACCGGGGCGGGAGAAGGACCAGATACGCAGTATTTT. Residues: CASSPTGAGEGPDTQYF.

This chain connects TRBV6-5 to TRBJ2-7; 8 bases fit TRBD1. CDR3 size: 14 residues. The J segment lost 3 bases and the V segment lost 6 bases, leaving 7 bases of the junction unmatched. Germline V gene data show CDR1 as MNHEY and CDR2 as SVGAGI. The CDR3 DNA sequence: TGTGCCAGCAGCATCCAGACAGGGGTCTACGAGCAGTACTTC. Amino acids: CASSIQTGVYEQYF.

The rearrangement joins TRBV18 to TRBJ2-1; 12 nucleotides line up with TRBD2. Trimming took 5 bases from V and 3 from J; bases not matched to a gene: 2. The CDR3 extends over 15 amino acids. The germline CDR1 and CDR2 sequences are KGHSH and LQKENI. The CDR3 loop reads CASSGTSGFYNEQFF. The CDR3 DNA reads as TGTGCCAGCTCAGGGACTAGCGGGTTCTACAATGAGCAGTTCTTC.

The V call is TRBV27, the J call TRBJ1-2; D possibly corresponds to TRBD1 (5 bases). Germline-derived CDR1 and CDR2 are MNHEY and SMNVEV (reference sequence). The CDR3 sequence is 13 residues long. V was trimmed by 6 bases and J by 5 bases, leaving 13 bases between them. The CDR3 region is CASSSTAFYGYTF. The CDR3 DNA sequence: TGTGCCAGCAGCTCGACAGCTTTTTATGGCTACACCTTC.

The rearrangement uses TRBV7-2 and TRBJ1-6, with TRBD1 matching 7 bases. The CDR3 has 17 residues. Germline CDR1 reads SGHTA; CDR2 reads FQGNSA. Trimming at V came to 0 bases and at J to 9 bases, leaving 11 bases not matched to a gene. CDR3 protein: CASSLATGSGSISPLHF. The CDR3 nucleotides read TGTGCCAGCAGCTTAGCGACAGGGTCTGGGTCAATTTCACCCCTCCACTTT.

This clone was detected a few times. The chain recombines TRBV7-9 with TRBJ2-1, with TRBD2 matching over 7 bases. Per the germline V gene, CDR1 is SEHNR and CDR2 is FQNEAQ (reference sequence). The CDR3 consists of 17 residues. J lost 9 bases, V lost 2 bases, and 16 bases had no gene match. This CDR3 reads CASSLTSAGAGRSEQFF. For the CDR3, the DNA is TGTGCCAGCAGCTTAACGAGCGCGGGAGCCGGACGCTCTGAGCAGTTCTTC.

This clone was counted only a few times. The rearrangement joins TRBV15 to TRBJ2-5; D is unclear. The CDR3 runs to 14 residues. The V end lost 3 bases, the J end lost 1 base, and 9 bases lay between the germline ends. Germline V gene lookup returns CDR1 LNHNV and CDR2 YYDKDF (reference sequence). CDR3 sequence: CATSRSNSQETQYF. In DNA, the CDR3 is TGTGCCACCAGCAGGTCAAACTCCCAAGAGACCCAGTACTTC.

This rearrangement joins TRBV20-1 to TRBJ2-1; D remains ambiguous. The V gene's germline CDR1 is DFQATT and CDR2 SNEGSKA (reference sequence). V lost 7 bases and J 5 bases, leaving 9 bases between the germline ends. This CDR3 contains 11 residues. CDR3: CSGVPNNEQFF. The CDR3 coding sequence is TGCAGTGGTGTCCCTAACAATGAGCAGTTCTTC.

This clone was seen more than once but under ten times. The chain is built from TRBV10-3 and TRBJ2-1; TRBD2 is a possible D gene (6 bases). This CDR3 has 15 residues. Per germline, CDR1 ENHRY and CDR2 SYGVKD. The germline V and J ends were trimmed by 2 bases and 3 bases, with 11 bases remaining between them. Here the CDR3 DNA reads TGTGCCATCAGTGAGGAGTGGCGGGGCTACAATGAGCAGTTCTTC. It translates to CAISEEWRGYNEQFF.

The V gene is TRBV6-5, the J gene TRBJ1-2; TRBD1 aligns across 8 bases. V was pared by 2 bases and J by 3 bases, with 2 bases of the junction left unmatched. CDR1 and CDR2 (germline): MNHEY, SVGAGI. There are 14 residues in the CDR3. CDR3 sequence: CASSYGGQDYGYTF. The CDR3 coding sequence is TGTGCCAGCAGTTACGGGGGACAGGACTATGGCTACACCTTC.

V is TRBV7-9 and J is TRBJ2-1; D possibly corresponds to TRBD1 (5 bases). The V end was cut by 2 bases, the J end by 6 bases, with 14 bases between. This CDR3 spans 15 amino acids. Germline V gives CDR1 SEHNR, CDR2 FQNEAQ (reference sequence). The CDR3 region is CASSLWAGRGNEQFF. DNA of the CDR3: TGTGCCAGCAGCTTATGGGCAGGGCGCGGCAATGAGCAGTTCTTC.

CDR3 in amino acids: CASSGPTTGGSYEQYF. The CDR3, as DNA: TGTGCCAGCAGCGGCCCTACGACAGGGGGATCGTACGAGCAGTACTTC. The rearrangement links TRBV7-9 to TRBJ2-7, with 9 bases fitting TRBD1. The CDR3 length is 16 residues. The germline V gene encodes CDR1 SEHNR and CDR2 FQNEAQ (reference sequence). J gave up 4 bases and V 5 bases, and 12 bases lay outside the gene matches.

This CDR3 reads CAWSVTVTDTQYF. CDR3 bases: TGTGCCTGGAGTGTAACAGTCACAGATACGCAGTATTTT. The chain recombines TRBV30 with TRBJ2-3; D not certain. The CDR3 totals 13 residues. CDR1 and CDR2 (germline): GTSNPN, SVGIG (reference sequence). Trimming took off 0 bases at V and 2 bases at J, with 6 bases between the two ends.

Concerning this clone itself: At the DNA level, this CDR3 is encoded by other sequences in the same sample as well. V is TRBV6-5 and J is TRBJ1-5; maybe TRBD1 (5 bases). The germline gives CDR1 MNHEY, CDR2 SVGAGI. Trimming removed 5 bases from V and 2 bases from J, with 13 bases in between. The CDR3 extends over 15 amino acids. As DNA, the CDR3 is TGTGCCAGCAGTGGCTCGTGGGGCGGCAATCAGCCCCAGCATTTT. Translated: CASSGSWGGNQPQHF.